This T cell receptor beta chain is from a study of OX40 agonist ivuxolimab in advanced cancers. Trimming took off 0 bases at V and 6 bases at J, with 7 bases between the two ends. Germline V gene lookup returns CDR1 SGHDT and CDR2 YYEEEE. The CDR3 is 13 amino acids. The method was immunoSEQ multiplex PCR; TCRdb's version includes in-frame clones alone and lacks a portion of them. The data show 85,000 to 100,000 clones, more than 70% seen once. Material: CD4+ or CD8+ T cells sorted from blood, obtained in a trial of the OX40 agonist ivuxolimab. V usage is TRBV5-6 and J usage is TRBJ1-5; D gene ambiguous. The origin of this receptor is an adult with an advanced solid tumor such as melanoma, head and neck, liver or kidney cancer. CDR3 coding DNA: TGTGCCAGCAGCTTGGGAATGCTTCAGCCCCAGCATTTT. Translating gives CASSLGMLQPQHF. The whole variable domain, filled in from reference TRBV5-6 and TRBJ1-5, reads DAGVTQSPTHLIKTRGQQVTLRCSPKSGHDTVSWYQQALGQGPQFIFQYYEEEERQRGNFPDRFSGHQFPNYSSELNVNALLLGDSALYLCASSLGMLQPQHFGDGTRLSIL.